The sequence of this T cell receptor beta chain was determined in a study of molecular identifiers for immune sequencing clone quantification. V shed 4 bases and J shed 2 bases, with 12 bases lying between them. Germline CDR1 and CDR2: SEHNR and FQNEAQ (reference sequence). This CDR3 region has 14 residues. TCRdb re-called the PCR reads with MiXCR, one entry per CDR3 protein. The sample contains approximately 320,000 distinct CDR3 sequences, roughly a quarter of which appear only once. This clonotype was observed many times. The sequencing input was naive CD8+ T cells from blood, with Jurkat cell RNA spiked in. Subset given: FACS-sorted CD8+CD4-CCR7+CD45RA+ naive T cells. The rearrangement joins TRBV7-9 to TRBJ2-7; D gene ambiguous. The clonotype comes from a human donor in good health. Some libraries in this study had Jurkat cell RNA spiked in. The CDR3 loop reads CASSWPAATYEQYF. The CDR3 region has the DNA TGTGCCAGCAGCTGGCCCGCAGCTACCTACGAGCAGTACTTC.